The rows below give T cell receptor beta chains drawn from one sample of a study of shared clonotypes between healthy human individuals. Only in-frame clones appear in the TCRdb table, and some are missing; sequencing was by immunoSEQ multiplex PCR. The sample yields 110,000 or so clones, approximately 70% seen once. The sequencing input was memory CD8+ T cells sorted from blood. Every receptor here comes from a woman in her 30s in good health. CDR3s include the opening cysteine and the closing phenylalanine or tryptophan. A D gene is named only where the DNA matches it firmly. The size entry is marked missing in some rows and otherwise reads once, few, many or a size class.

V gene,CDR3 length,J gene,D gene,clone size,CDR3 protein,CDR3 DNA
TRBV4-1,16,TRBJ1-1,.,.,CASSQGVGGMRSEAFF,TGCGCCAGCAGCCAAGGCGTTGGAGGGATGAGGTCTGAAGCTTTCTTT
TRBV9,13,TRBJ1-1,.,.,CASGRGGETEAFF,TGTGCCAGCGGACGGGGAGGAGAAACTGAAGCTTTCTTT
TRBV7-2,14,TRBJ1-1,.,few,CASSLRGGETEAFF,TGTGCCAGCAGCCTCAGAGGGGGGGAGACTGAAGCTTTCTTT
TRBV7-2,15,TRBJ1-2,TRBD1,.,CASSPGTGVNYGYTF,TGTGCCAGCAGCCCAGGGACAGGGGTAAACTATGGCTACACCTTC
TRBV5-1,13,TRBJ2-7,.,many,CASSLWYTYEQYF,TGCGCCAGCAGCTTGTGGTACACCTACGAGCAGTACTTC
TRBV6-1,11,TRBJ2-3,.,.,CASIRDDTQYF,TGTGCCAGCATTAGGGACGATACGCAGTATTTT
TRBV7-9,14,TRBJ2-7,.,few,CASSSSTILYEQYF,TGTGCCAGCAGCTCCTCCACTATACTCTACGAGCAGTACTTC
TRBV7-9,16,TRBJ2-7,.,.,CASSEIPSASAKEQYF,TGTGCCAGCAGCGAAATCCCCTCTGCGTCTGCGAAAGAGCAGTACTTC
TRBV15,16,TRBJ2-2,TRBD2,.,CATSRLPSGFTGELFF,TGTGCCACCAGCAGATTACCTAGCGGTTTCACCGGGGAGCTGTTTTTT
TRBV2,14,TRBJ1-2,TRBD1,once,CASSEARTGKGYTF,TGTGCCAGCAGTGAAGCACGGACAGGGAAAGGCTACACCTTC
TRBV6-5,13,TRBJ1-2,.,.,CASSQASRHGYTF,TGTGCCAGCAGCCAAGCCAGTCGGCATGGCTACACCTTC
TRBV6-1,15,TRBJ2-2,.,few,CASSELGVNTGELFF,TGTGCCAGCAGTGAACTAGGGGTTAACACCGGGGAGCTGTTTTTT
TRBV13,14,TRBJ2-1,TRBD2,.,CASSLGLAGYEQFF,TGTGCCAGCAGCCTCGGACTAGCGGGATATGAGCAGTTCTTC
TRBV27,15,TRBJ2-7,.,few,CASSLGGRGSYEQYF,TGTGCCAGCAGTTTAGGAGGCAGAGGCTCCTACGAGCAGTACTTC